This T cell receptor beta chain was sequenced during a study of blood T cell repertoires in COVID-19. Study information: COVID-19 samples collected from the United States, Italy and Spain covered acute and convalescent phases. T cells, B-cell-depleted T cells, or PBMCs provided the cDNA or gDNA that served as material.

A Seattle source enrolled patients during active infection and followed them longitudinally. Per the study methods: The authors estimated nucleated cell counts from reference gene primer amplification. Method: immunoSEQ multiplex PCR; TCRdb's copy keeps in-frame clones and lacks some. V and J calls and clone size are copied from that table; D and trimming were computed from the DNA. The sample lists approximately 70,000 clones, 90% to 95% occurring once. The CDR3 has 16 residues. Trimming removed 0 bases at V and 9 bases at J, with 15 bases between. The germline CDR1 and CDR2 sequences are SGHVS and FNYEAQ.

The J gene is TRBJ1-6, the V gene TRBV7-6; tentatively, D is TRBD1 (6 bases). Sequencing was performed on peripheral blood. This receptor was obtained from a man aged 40-50 years with COVID-19, enrolled during active disease. CDR3 sequence reads: CASSLAAGQRFSPLHF. As DNA, the CDR3 is TGTGCCAGCAGCTTAGCGGCTGGACAGAGATTTTCACCCCTCCACTTT.